The entry below gives a single TCR beta chain sequence along with its context. Study processing details: Estimation of nucleated cell counts was performed using reference gene primer amplification. The table came from immunoSEQ multiplex PCR; TCRdb's copy has only in-frame clones and leaves some out. V and J calls and clone size are as listed in that table; D and trimming were resolved from the DNA. The sample lists around 210,000 clones, approximately 85% occurring once. These data originate in a study of blood T cell repertoires in COVID-19. Study context: Acute and convalescent COVID-19 samples came from the United States, Italy and Spain. T cells, B-cell-depleted T cells, or PBMCs supplied cDNA or gDNA.

Recruited during active infection, patients (from Seattle) were subsequently followed longitudinally. Trimming removed 1 base from V and 2 bases from J, with 11 bases in between. The CDR3 runs 16 residues. CDR1 is SGHTA and CDR2 is FQGTGA in the germline V gene. The receptor was isolated from a man aged 45-65 years with COVID-19, enrolled during active disease. Sequencing was carried out using peripheral blood. The chain links TRBV7-3 to TRBJ2-2, with TRBD1 as a possible D gene (6 bases). The CDR3 loop is CASSLMGTKNTGELFF. The CDR3 nucleotides read TGTGCCAGCAGCTTAATGGGGACAAAAAACACCGGGGAGCTGTTTTTT.